The text below deals with one T cell receptor beta chain. Its antigen remains unidentified. These data originate in a study of cytomegalovirus exposure and HLA in healthy donors. Whole-study findings and limits: Exclusion as indistinguishable affected some V segments, including TRBV6-2 and TRBV6-3. Reports credit the classifier with highly specific, highly sensitive diagnosis of cytomegalovirus status. For most TCR beta V segments, an earlier analysis put the productive rate at about 87% or about 30% of the time.

V lost 3 bases and J lost 6; bases outside the gene matches: 4. The CDR3 is 14 residues long. The germline V gene encodes CDR1 LGHNA and CDR2 YSLEER. A multiplex PCR was run with 60 Vbeta primers and 13 Jbeta primers. Produced via immunoSEQ multiplex PCR; TCRdb's table is partial and in-frame only. The sample carries about 100,000 clones, around 77% recorded once. The source is a male donor in good health and CMV-seropositive. Sample: PBMCs. The chain links TRBV4-3 to TRBJ2-7; 11 nucleotides line up with TRBD2. This CDR3 reads CASSHTSGRGEQYF. The CDR3 DNA follows: TGCGCCAGCAGCCACACTAGCGGGAGAGGCGAGCAGTACTTC.